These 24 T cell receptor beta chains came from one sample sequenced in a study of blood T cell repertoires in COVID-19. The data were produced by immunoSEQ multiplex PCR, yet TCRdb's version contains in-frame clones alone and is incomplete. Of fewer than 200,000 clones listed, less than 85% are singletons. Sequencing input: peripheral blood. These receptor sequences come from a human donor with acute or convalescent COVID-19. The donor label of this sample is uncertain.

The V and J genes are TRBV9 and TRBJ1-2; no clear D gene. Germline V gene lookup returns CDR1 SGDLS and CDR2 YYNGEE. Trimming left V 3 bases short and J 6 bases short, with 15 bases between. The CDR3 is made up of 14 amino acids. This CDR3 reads CASSAGNGLDGYTF. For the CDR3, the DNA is TGTGCCAGCAGCGCCGGGAACGGGCTCGATGGCTACACCTTC.

CDR3 bases: TGTGCCAGCAGCCAAACAGGGTGGGGGAATGAAAAACTGTTTTTT. It is translated as CASSQTGWGNEKLFF. The rearrangement uses TRBV3-1 (or the pseudogene TRBV3-2) and TRBJ1-4; tentatively, D is TRBD1 (6 bases). The CDR3 totals 15 residues. Deletions cut 2 bases from V and 5 bases from J, with 12 bases between. CDR1 is LGHDT, CDR2 YNNKEL, per germline (reference sequence).

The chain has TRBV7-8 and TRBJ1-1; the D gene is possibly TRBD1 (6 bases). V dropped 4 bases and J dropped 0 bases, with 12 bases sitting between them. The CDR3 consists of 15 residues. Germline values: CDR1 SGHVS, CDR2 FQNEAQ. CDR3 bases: TGTGCCAGCAGCTCACAGGGTGGGGTGAACACTGAAGCTTTCTTT. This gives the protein CASSSQGGVNTEAFF.

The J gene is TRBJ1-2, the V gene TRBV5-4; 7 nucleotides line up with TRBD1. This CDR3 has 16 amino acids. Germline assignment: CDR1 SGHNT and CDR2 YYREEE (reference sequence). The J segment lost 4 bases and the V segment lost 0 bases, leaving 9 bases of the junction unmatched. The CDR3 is CASSLGLVGQSYGYTF. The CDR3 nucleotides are TGTGCCAGCAGCTTGGGCCTGGTGGGACAGTCCTATGGCTACACCTTC.

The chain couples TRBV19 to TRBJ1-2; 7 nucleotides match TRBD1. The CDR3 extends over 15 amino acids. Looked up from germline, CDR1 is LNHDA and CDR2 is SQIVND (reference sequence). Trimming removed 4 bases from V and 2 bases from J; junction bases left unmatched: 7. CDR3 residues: CASSRAARGNYGYTF. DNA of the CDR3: TGTGCCAGTAGTAGGGCGGCCAGGGGGAACTATGGCTACACCTTC.

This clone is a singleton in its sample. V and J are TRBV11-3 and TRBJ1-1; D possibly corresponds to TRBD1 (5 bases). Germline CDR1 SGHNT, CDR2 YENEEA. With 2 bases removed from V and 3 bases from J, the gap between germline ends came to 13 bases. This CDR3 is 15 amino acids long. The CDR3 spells CASSLISGLYTEAFF. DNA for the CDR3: TGTGCCAGCAGCTTAATTTCGGGACTTTACACTGAAGCTTTCTTT. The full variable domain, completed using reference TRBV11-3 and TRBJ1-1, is EAGVVQSPRYKIIEKKQPVAFWCNPISGHNTLYWYLQNLGQGPELLIRYENEEAVDDSQLPKDRFSAERLKGVDSTLKIQPAELGDSAVYLCASSLISGLYTEAFFGQGTRLTVV.

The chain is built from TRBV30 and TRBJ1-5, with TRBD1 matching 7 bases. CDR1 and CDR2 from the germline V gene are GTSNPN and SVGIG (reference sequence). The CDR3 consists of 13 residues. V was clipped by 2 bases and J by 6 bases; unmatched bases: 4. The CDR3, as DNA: TGTGCCTGGAGTCTCAGGGACAGTCAGCCCCAGCATTTT. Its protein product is CAWSLRDSQPQHF.

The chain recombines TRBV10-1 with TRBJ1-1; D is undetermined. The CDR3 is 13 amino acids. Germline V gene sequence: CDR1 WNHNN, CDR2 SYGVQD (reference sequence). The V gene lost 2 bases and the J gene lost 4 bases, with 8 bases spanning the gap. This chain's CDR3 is CASSEREGTEAFF. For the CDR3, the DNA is TGCGCCAGCAGTGAGCGGGAAGGCACTGAAGCTTTCTTT.

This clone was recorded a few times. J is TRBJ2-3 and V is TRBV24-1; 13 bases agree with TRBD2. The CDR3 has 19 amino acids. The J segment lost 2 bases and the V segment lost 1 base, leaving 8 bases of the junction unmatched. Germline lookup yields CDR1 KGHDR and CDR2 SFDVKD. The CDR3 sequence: CATSDLGRGLAGATDTQYF. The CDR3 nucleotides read TGTGCCACCAGTGATTTAGGACGCGGACTAGCGGGGGCCACAGATACGCAGTATTTT.

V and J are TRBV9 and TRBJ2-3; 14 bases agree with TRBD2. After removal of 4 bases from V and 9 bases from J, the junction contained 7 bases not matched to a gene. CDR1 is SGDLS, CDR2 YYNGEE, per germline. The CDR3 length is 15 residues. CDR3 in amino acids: CASSSTSGGGWTQYF. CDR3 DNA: TGTGCCAGCAGCTCGACTAGCGGGGGGGGATGGACGCAGTATTTT.

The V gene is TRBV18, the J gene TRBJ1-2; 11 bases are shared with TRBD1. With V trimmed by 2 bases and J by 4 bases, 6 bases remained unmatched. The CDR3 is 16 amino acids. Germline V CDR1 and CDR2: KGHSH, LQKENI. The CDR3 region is CASSPVAGTGGYGYTF. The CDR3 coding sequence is TGTGCCAGCTCACCAGTGGCCGGGACAGGGGGCTATGGCTACACCTTC.

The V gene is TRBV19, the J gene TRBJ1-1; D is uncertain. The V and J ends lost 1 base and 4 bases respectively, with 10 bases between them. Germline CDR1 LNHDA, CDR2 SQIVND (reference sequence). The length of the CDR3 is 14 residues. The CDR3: CASSIGEWSTEAFF. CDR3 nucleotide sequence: TGTGCCAGTAGTATAGGTGAGTGGAGCACTGAAGCTTTCTTT.

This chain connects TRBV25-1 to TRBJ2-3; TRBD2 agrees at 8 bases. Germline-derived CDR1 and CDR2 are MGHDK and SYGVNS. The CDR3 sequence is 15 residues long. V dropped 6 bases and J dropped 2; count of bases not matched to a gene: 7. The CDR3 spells CASSPRSGDTDTQYF. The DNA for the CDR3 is TGTGCCAGCAGCCCCCGTAGCGGGGACACAGATACGCAGTATTTT.

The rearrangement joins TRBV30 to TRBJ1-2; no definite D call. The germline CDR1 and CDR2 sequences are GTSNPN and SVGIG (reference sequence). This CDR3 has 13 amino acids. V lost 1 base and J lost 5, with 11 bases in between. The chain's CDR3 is CAWSAPPAYGYTF. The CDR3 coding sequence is TGTGCCTGGAGTGCCCCACCAGCGTATGGCTACACCTTC.

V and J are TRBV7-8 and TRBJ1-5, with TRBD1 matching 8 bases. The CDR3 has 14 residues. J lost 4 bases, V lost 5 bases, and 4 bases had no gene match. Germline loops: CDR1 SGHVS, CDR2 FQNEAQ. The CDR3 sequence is CASSLTGGNQPQHF. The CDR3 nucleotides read TGTGCCAGCAGCCTTACAGGGGGAAATCAGCCCCAGCATTTT.

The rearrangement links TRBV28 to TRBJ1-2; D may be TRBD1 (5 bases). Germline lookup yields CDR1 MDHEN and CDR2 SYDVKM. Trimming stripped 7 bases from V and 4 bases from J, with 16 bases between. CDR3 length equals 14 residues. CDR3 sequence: CASTSRKQGYGYTF. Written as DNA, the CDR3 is TGTGCCAGCACTTCAAGGAAGCAGGGCTATGGCTACACCTTC.

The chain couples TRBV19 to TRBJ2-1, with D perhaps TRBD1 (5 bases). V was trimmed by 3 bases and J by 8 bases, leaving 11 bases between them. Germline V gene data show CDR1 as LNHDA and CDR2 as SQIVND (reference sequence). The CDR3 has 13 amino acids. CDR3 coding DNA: TGTGCCAGTAGTATTGCAGGGCCCTATGAGCAGTTCTTC. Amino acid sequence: CASSIAGPYEQFF.

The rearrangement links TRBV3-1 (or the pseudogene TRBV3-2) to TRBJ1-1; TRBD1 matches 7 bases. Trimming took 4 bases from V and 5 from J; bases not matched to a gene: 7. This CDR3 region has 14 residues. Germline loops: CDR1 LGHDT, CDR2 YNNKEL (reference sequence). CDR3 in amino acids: CASSPDRDLTEAFF. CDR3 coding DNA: TGTGCCAGCAGCCCCGACAGGGATCTGACTGAAGCTTTCTTT.

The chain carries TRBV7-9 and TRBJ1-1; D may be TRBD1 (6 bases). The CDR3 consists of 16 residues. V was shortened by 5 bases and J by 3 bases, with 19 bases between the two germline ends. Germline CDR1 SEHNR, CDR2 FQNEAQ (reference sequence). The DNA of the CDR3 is TGTGCCAGCAGCCCCTTTCGGACAGCGAAGTACACTGAAGCTTTCTTT. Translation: CASSPFRTAKYTEAFF.

This CDR3 is CASNSGQASLRNGYTF. The CDR3 DNA follows: TGTGCCAGCAACTCCGGACAGGCCTCCCTCCGAAATGGCTACACCTTC. J is TRBJ1-2 and V is TRBV28; 7 bases align to TRBD1. With V trimmed by 7 bases and J by 6 bases, 17 bases remained unmatched. Germline loops: CDR1 MDHEN, CDR2 SYDVKM. This CDR3 has 16 residues.

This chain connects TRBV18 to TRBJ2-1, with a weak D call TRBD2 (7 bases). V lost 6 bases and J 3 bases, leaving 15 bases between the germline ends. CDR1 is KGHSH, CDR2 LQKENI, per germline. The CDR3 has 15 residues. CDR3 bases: TGTGCCAGCTCTCGAGGGGGGGGCCTCTACAATGAGCAGTTCTTC. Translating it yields CASSRGGGLYNEQFF. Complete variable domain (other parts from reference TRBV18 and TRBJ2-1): NAGVMQNPRHLVRRRGQEARLRCSPMKGHSHVYWYRQLPEEGLKFMVYLQKENIIDESGMPKERFSAEFPKEGPSILRIQQVVRGDSAAYFCASSRGGGLYNEQFFGPGTRLTVL.

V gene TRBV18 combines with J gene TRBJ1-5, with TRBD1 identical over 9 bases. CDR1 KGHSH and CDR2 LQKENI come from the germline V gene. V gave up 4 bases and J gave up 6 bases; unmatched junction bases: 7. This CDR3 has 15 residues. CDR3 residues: CASSQAQGAVQPQHF. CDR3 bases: TGTGCCAGCTCACAGGCACAGGGGGCGGTTCAGCCCCAGCATTTT.

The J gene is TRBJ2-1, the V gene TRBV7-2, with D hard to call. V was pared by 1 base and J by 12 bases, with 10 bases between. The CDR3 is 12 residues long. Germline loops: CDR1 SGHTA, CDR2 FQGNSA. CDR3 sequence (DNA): TGTGCCAGCAGCTTAGAGCCCCCTGGGCAGTTCTTC. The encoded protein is CASSLEPPGQFF.

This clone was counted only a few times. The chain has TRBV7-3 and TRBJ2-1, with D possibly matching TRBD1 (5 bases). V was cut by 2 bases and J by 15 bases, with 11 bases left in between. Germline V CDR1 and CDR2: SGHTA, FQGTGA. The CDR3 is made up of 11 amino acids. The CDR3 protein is CASSLGAGLFF. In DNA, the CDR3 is TGTGCCAGCAGCTTAGGGGCAGGCCTGTTCTTC.